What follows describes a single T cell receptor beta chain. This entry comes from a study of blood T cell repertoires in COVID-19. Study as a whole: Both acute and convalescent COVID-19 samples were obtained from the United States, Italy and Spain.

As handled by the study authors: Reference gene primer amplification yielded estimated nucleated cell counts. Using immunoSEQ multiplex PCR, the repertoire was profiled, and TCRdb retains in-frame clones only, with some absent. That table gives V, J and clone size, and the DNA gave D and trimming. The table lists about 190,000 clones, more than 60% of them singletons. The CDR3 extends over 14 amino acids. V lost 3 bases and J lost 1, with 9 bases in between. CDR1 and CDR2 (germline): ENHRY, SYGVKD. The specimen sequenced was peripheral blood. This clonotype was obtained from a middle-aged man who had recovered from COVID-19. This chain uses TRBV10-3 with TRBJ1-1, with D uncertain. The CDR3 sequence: CAISEAISNTEAFF. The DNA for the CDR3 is TGTGCCATCAGTGAAGCTATATCGAACACTGAAGCTTTCTTT.